The 23 T cell receptor beta chains reported below all come from one sample, sequenced in a study of shared clonotypes between healthy human individuals. Some clones are missing from TCRdb's copy, which holds only in-frame ones; the method was immunoSEQ multiplex PCR. The sample yields over a million clones, about 75% seen once. Sequenced material: memory CD4+ T cells sorted from blood. Subset in this sample: CD45RA-negative fraction. Source of these receptors: a man in his late teens or twenties in good health.

This rearrangement joins TRBV28 to TRBJ2-2; maybe TRBD2 (6 bases). This CDR3 spans 15 amino acids. Trimming took 10 bases from V and 4 from J, leaving 19 bases between them. Germline loops: CDR1 MDHEN, CDR2 SYDVKM. This CDR3 is CATIPGGVGTGELFF. In DNA, the CDR3 is TGTGCCACAATTCCAGGAGGGGTCGGCACCGGGGAGCTGTTTTTT.

V is TRBV9 and J is TRBJ1-5; D might be TRBD1 (5 bases). Germline V CDR1 and CDR2: SGDLS, YYNGEE. CDR3 length: 15 amino acids. V dropped 0 bases and J dropped 4 bases, with 11 bases sitting between them. The DNA for the CDR3 is TGTGCCAGCAGCGTAGGGGCAGGGCTTAATCAGCCCCAGCATTTT. Protein sequence: CASSVGAGLNQPQHF.

The V and J genes are TRBV30 and TRBJ2-5; D is perhaps TRBD1 (7 bases). Trimming cost V 0 bases and J 5 bases, with 13 bases left between them. This CDR3 contains 14 residues. The germline CDR1 and CDR2 sequences are GTSNPN and SVGIG (reference sequence). CDR3 nucleotides: TGTGCCTGGAGTGTTCAGGGGGGTTCGGAGACCCAGTACTTC. Encoded protein: CAWSVQGGSETQYF.

The chain links TRBV4-1 to TRBJ2-7, with 11 nucleotides matching TRBD1. V trimming: 5 bases; J trimming: 1 base; junction bases outside the gene matches: 4. Per germline, CDR1 MGHRA and CDR2 YSYEKL. This CDR3 comprises 15 residues. The CDR3 DNA reads as TGCGCCAGCAGCATAGGGACAGGGGGGTCCTACGAGCAGTACTTC. Amino acids: CASSIGTGGSYEQYF.

The gene calls are TRBV28 and TRBJ2-4, with D tentatively TRBD1 (5 bases). V dropped 8 bases and J dropped 1 base, with 30 bases sitting between them. Germline V lookup: CDR1 MDHEN, CDR2 SYDVKM. The CDR3 is made up of 20 amino acids. The CDR3 DNA reads TGTGCCAGCGGGGCAGAGATCTCCTTCCTTGGCACATTTGCCAAAAACATTCAGTACTTC. It translates to CASGAEISFLGTFAKNIQYF.

The V call is TRBV15, the J call TRBJ2-2, with 9 bases fitting TRBD2. With 0 bases clipped from V and 3 bases from J, the junction kept 14 bases outside the gene matches. Germline CDR1 and CDR2: LNHNV and YYDKDF (reference sequence). This CDR3 has 20 amino acids. CDR3 protein: CATSRDLLAGRIGDTGELFF. CDR3 nucleotides: TGTGCCACCAGCAGAGATCTTCTAGCGGGGCGGATAGGGGACACCGGGGAGCTGTTTTTT. Combining the CDR3 with reference TRBV15 and TRBJ2-2 gives the whole variable domain DAMVIQNPRYQVTQFGKPVTLSCSQTLNHNVMYWYQQKSSQAPKLLFHYYDKDFNNEADTPDNFQSRRPNTSFCFLDIRSPGLGDTAMYLCATSRDLLAGRIGDTGELFFGEGSRLTVL.

This clone was counted a few times. The chain recombines TRBV14 with TRBJ1-4, with 7 bases lining up with TRBD1. The CDR3 runs to 16 residues. J gave up 11 bases and V 4 bases, and 16 bases lay outside the gene matches. Germline V gives CDR1 SGHDN, CDR2 FVKESK. The CDR3 is CASSLNVQGPLKKLFF. The CDR3 DNA sequence: TGTGCCAGCAGCCTTAACGTACAGGGGCCCCTGAAGAAACTGTTTTTT.

For the CDR3, the DNA is TGCGCCAGCAGCCAAACAGGGCCCCCCTACGAGCAGTACTTC. This translates into CASSQTGPPYEQYF. The rearrangement uses TRBV4-1 and TRBJ2-7; TRBD1 might be the D (6 bases). V was shortened by 2 bases and J by 2 bases, with 10 bases between the two germline ends. The germline V gene has CDR1 MGHRA and CDR2 YSYEKL. The CDR3 length is 14 residues.

The chain carries TRBV5-6 and TRBJ1-2; D may be TRBD1 (5 bases). The ends were cut back, 1 base at V and 14 bases at J, with 12 bases in the middle. This CDR3 has 11 residues. Germline CDR1 and CDR2: SGHDT and YYEEEE. The CDR3 coding sequence is TGTGCCAGCAGCTTGAGGGACGTTACAACCTTC. This translates into CASSLRDVTTF.

This clone was seen more than once but under ten times. The chain joins TRBV6-1 to TRBJ1-5; weak D call: TRBD1 (5 bases). This CDR3 spans 14 amino acids. Per the germline V gene, CDR1 is MNHNS and CDR2 is SASEGT. Trimming removed 8 bases from V and 7 bases from J, with 18 bases in between. Written as DNA, the CDR3 is TGTGCCAGCGGTCACAAGGAGGACAAGCAGCCCCAGCATTTT. It codes for CASGHKEDKQPQHF.

The V call is TRBV5-1, the J call TRBJ2-7, with TRBD1 as a possible D gene (6 bases). The CDR3 runs 15 residues. V lost 4 bases, J lost 4 bases, and 18 bases lay in between. Germline V lookup: CDR1 SGHRS, CDR2 YFSETQ. The CDR3 loop is CASSLPETGNYEQYF. CDR3 bases: TGCGCCAGCAGCCTCCCCGAGACAGGAAATTACGAGCAGTACTTC.

A note on this clone: Other DNA sequences in the same sample also yield this CDR3. The chain employs TRBV5-6 and TRBJ2-5; D is uncertain. CDR1 and CDR2 from the germline V gene are SGHDT and YYEEEE. V lost 0 bases and J lost 1, with 4 bases in between. The CDR3 consists of 13 residues. This CDR3 is CASSLATQETQYF. CDR3 sequence (DNA): TGTGCCAGCAGCTTGGCTACCCAAGAGACCCAGTACTTC.

Note on this clone: Additional DNA sequences in this sample encode the identical CDR3. The chain employs TRBV4-3 and TRBJ1-2, with no clear D. Trimming took 0 bases from V and 2 from J, leaving 10 bases between them. CDR1 and CDR2 (germline): LGHNA, YSLEER. The CDR3 length is 15 residues. As DNA, the CDR3 is TGCGCCAGCAGCCAAGATGTGCTACTGAACTATGGCTACACCTTC. This gives the protein CASSQDVLLNYGYTF.

This rearrangement joins TRBV5-8 to TRBJ1-1; TRBD1 agrees at 9 bases. Germline V gives CDR1 SGHTS, CDR2 YDEGEE. Losses at the gene ends were 6 bases for V and 6 bases for J; bases not matched to a gene: 12. This CDR3 is 15 amino acids long. The CDR3 bases are TGTGCCAGCACCTTACAGGGGGCTGGTGGCTCTGAAGCTTTCTTT. Translation gives CASTLQGAGGSEAFF. Using reference TRBV5-8 and TRBJ1-1 for the parts outside the CDR3, the full variable domain is EAGVTQSPTHLIKTRGQQATLRCSPISGHTSVYWYQQALGLGLQFLLWYDEGEERNRGNFPPRFSGRQFPNYSSELNVNALELEDSALYLCASTLQGAGGSEAFFGQGTRLTVV.

J is TRBJ2-1 and V is TRBV7-2; D remains unclear. V lost 1 base, J lost 4 bases, and 11 bases lay in between. Per the germline V gene, CDR1 is SGHTA and CDR2 is FQGNSA. The length of the CDR3 is 15 residues. CDR3 in DNA: TGTGCCAGCAGCTTAGAACGCTTAGCTTACAATGAGCAGTTCTTC. Protein: CASSLERLAYNEQFF.

This chain connects TRBV6-1 to TRBJ1-2; no clear D. Trimming pared 3 bases from V and 8 bases from J, leaving 13 bases between. From germline, CDR1 is MNHNS and CDR2 SASEGT. This CDR3 is built from 13 residues. CDR3 sequence: CASSESPGEGYTF. DNA for the CDR3: TGTGCCAGCAGTGAGTCCCCCGGAGAGGGCTACACCTTC.

The gene calls are TRBV14 and TRBJ2-1; D call uncertain. V dropped 2 bases and J dropped 7 bases, with 18 bases sitting between them. This CDR3 spans 16 amino acids. Germline V gene lookup returns CDR1 SGHDN and CDR2 FVKESK. The CDR3 nucleotides are TGTGCCAGCAGCCAACTTCCTTTCCTGTCAAGAAATGAGCAGTTCTTC. Amino acid sequence: CASSQLPFLSRNEQFF. Complete variable domain (other parts from reference TRBV14 and TRBJ2-1): EAGVTQFPSHSVIEKGQTVTLRCDPISGHDNLYWYRRVMGKEIKFLLHFVKESKQDESGMPNNRFLAERTGGTYSTLKVQPAELEDSGVYFCASSQLPFLSRNEQFFGPGTRLTVL.

V usage is TRBV11-2 and J usage is TRBJ2-5, with a weak D call TRBD2 (7 bases). V was clipped by 5 bases and J by 1 base, with 17 bases between them. Germline lookup yields CDR1 SGHAT and CDR2 FQNNGV. The CDR3 sequence is 16 residues long. The CDR3 bases are TGTGCCAGCAGCCAACGGGGGCTAGCGGTCCAAGAGACCCAGTACTTC. Its protein product is CASSQRGLAVQETQYF.

The genes are TRBV2 and TRBJ2-1; 7 bases align to TRBD1. The CDR3 loop spans 13 amino acids. V was clipped by 7 bases and J by 6 bases; unmatched bases: 6. CDR1 and CDR2 from the germline V gene are SNHLY and FYNNEI. The CDR3 region has the DNA TGTGCCAGCATCAGGACAGGAGTCAATGAGCAGTTCTTC. It translates to CASIRTGVNEQFF.

In nucleotides, the CDR3 is TGTGCCAGCAGCGGAACGAGGACAGGGGGCACTGAAGCTTTCTTT. Protein: CASSGTRTGGTEAFF. The rearrangement links TRBV11-2 to TRBJ1-1; TRBD1 aligns across 10 bases. This CDR3 comprises 15 residues. Germline V CDR1 and CDR2: SGHAT, FQNNGV. Trimming at V came to 5 bases and at J to 4 bases, leaving 7 bases not matched to a gene.

V and J are TRBV27 and TRBJ1-5; perhaps TRBD1 as D (6 bases). CDR3 length: 13 residues. Germline assignment: CDR1 MNHEY and CDR2 SMNVEV (reference sequence). V was shortened by 8 bases and J by 11 bases, with 19 bases between the two germline ends. Here the CDR3 reads CASSRGPGRTQHF. In DNA, the CDR3 is TGTGCCAGCTCCAGGGGCCCTGGGAGGACCCAGCATTTT.

The V gene is TRBV5-1, the J gene TRBJ1-1; D possibly corresponds to TRBD1 (5 bases). There are 17 residues in the CDR3. Germline values: CDR1 SGHRS, CDR2 YFSETQ. V was shortened by 1 base and J by 0 bases, with 16 bases between the two germline ends. CDR3 sequence reads: CASSLLPLGQVNTEAFF. CDR3 bases: TGCGCCAGCAGCTTGCTTCCTTTGGGGCAAGTGAACACTGAAGCTTTCTTT.

The rearrangement uses TRBV5-1 and TRBJ2-3; TRBD2 matches at 12 bases. The CDR3 has 16 residues. The V segment lost 4 bases and the J segment 0 bases; nucleotides outside the gene matches: 3. From germline, CDR1 is SGHRS and CDR2 YFSETQ. This chain's CDR3 is CASSPTSGRSTDTQYF. For the CDR3, the DNA is TGCGCCAGCAGCCCGACTAGCGGGAGAAGCACAGATACGCAGTATTTT. Supplemented by reference TRBV5-1 and TRBJ2-3, the full variable domain reads KAGVTQTPRYLIKTRGQQVTLSCSPISGHRSVSWYQQTPGQGLQFLFEYFSETQRNKGNFPGRFSGRQFSNSRSEMNVSTLELGDSALYLCASSPTSGRSTDTQYFGPGTRLTVL.